Listed below are T cell receptor beta chains from one sample, sequenced in a study of blood T cells in healthy people across ages. TCRdb ran MiXCR on the 5' RACE reads and lists one entry per CDR3 protein. The repertoire holds 710,000 or so distinct CDR3 sequences, with roughly 20% as singletons. The sequencing sample was made of blood. The receptor set was obtained from a man aged 70-80 years in good health. The CDR3 runs from the conserved cysteine through the conserved F or W. The D gene is left open where the match is weak.

J | D | V | CDR3
TRBJ1-1 | NA | TRBV7-2 | CASSFATGLNTEAFF
TRBJ2-4 | NA | TRBV6-1 | CASSVAGTQYF
TRBJ2-4 | NA | TRBV29-1 | CSVELVKNIQYF
TRBJ2-5 | TRBD1 | TRBV30 | CAWSPGGIYQETQYF
TRBJ2-7 | NA | TRBV6-1 | CASSVGSAIHEQYF
TRBJ2-2 | TRBD1 | TRBV5-1 | CASSTAGTVGTGDLFF
TRBJ2-5 | TRBD2 | TRBV29-1 | CSVGGGQETQYF
TRBJ2-3 | NA | TRBV12-3/TRBV12-4 | CASSGRFDGTDTQYF
TRBJ2-5 | NA | TRBV7-2 | CASSLMTAETQYF
TRBJ1-4 | NA | TRBV9 | CASSVGPGDNEKLFF
TRBJ2-5 | NA | TRBV20-1 | CSASPSRGEETQYF
TRBJ2-1 | TRBD2 | TRBV20-1 | CSGTSGYYNEQFF
TRBJ2-3 | NA | TRBV7-9 | CASSPLGLGDTQYF
TRBJ2-1 | TRBD2 | TRBV29-1 | CSVELAGGRYNEQFF
TRBJ2-1 | NA | TRBV9 | CASSVVSEYYNEQFF
NA | NA | TRBV20-1 | CSARETSIYEQFF
NA | NA | TRBV7-7 | CASSLDPGEETQYF
TRBJ2-2 | NA | TRBV6-6 | CASRPRLTPAGELFF
TRBJ1-2 | NA | TRBV23-1 | CASYSRLSNYGYTF
TRBJ2-1 | NA | TRBV20-1 | CSARVAATYNEQFF
TRBJ2-1 | TRBD2 | TRBV12-3/TRBV12-4 | CASRKTSGSPYVKYF
TRBJ2-5 | NA | TRBV4-1 | CASSQDRTVGKPLHTQYF
NA | TRBD2 | TRBV28 | CASSTGTSGRYEQFF
TRBJ2-6 | NA | TRBV20-1 | CSARVSGSGANVLTF
NA | NA | TRBV7-7 | CASSFLGPSGETQYF
TRBJ2-3 | NA | TRBV6-6 | CASSYSSAERGTDTQYF
TRBJ2-3 | NA | TRBV10-3 | CAISESSPSGSTNTQYF
TRBJ1-2 | NA | TRBV12-3/TRBV12-4 | CASSLSGAGYTF
TRBJ1-2 | NA | TRBV15 | CATSREGQGGYTF
TRBJ2-5 | NA | TRBV7-9 | CASSLAGQTQETQYF
TRBJ2-7 | TRBD2 | TRBV3-1 | CASSRKLADHYEQYF
TRBJ2-1 | TRBD2 | TRBV12-3/TRBV12-4 | CASSPRRVTSGGARGEQFF
TRBJ2-2 | NA | TRBV6-1 | CASSERDRNTGELFF
TRBJ1-2 | NA | TRBV7-2 | CASSLEKGYGYTF
TRBJ2-6 | TRBD1 | TRBV5-1 | CASGYRGSGANVLTF
TRBJ2-1 | TRBD2 | TRBV2 | CASREVRLAGPHLYNEQFF
TRBJ2-5 | TRBD1 | TRBV5-1 | CASSLEGGLETQYF
TRBJ2-1 | NA | TRBV29-1 | CSVAPGYNEQFF
TRBJ2-5 | NA | TRBV20-1 | CSARGLLQETQYF
TRBJ2-1 | NA | TRBV18 | CASSPLGGAYNEQFF
TRBJ2-2 | NA | TRBV7-8 | CASSLDLDYYTGELFF
TRBJ1-1 | NA | TRBV18 | CASSPPEGLRAEAFF
TRBJ2-1 | NA | TRBV20-1 | CSAQPRANEQFF
TRBJ2-2 | NA | TRBV5-1 | CASSFETLNTGELFF
TRBJ2-3 | NA | TRBV7-2 | CASSLWVLGATDTQYF
TRBJ2-1 | NA | TRBV12-3/TRBV12-4 | CASSFLYNEQFF